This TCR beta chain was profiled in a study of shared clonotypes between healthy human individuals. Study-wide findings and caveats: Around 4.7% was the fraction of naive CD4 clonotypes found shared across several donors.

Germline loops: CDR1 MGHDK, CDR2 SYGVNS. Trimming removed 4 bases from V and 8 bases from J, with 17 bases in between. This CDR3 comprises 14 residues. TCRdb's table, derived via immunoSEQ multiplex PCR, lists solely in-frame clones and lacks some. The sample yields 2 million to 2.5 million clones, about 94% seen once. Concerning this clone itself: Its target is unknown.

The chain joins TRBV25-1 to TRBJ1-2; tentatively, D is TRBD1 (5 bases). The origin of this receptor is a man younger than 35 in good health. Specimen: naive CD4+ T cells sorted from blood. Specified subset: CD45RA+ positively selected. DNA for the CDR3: TGTGCCAGCAGTGCATCCGGGGACTATGTGGGCTACACCTTC. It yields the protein CASSASGDYVGYTF.